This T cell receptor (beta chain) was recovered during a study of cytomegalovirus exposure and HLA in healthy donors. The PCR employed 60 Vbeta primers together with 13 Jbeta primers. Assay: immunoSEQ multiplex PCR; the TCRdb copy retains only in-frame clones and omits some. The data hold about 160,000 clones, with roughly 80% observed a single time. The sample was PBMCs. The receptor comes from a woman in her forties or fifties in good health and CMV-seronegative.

CDR3 amino acids: CASSPPDRVGHEQYF. In DNA form, the CDR3 reads TGTGCCAGCAGCCCCCCGGACAGGGTTGGCCACGAGCAGTACTTC. The chain employs TRBV5-4 and TRBJ2-7; 8 nucleotides match TRBD1. V was clipped by 4 bases and J by 5 bases; unmatched bases: 11. This CDR3 comprises 15 residues. CDR1 and CDR2 (germline): SGHNT, YYREEE (reference sequence).